This T cell receptor beta chain was identified in a study of control samples from healthy donors and cancer patients. V shed 4 bases and J shed 7 bases, with 14 bases lying between them. There are 13 residues in the CDR3. Germline lookup yields CDR1 SGHKS and CDR2 YYEKEE (reference sequence). Produced via immunoSEQ multiplex PCR; TCRdb's table is partial and in-frame only. The sample yields 100,000 to 150,000 clones, more than 80% seen once. Sequencing was performed on blood. This receptor was obtained from a man between 18 and 35 years old in good health. J is TRBJ1-1 and V is TRBV5-5; D gene unclear. CDR3 protein: CASSQEPRGEAFF. The CDR3 DNA sequence: TGTGCCAGCAGCCAGGAACCGAGAGGTGAAGCTTTCTTT.